The T cell receptor (beta chain) under discussion was sequenced for a study of T-cell reconstitution after alpha-beta-depleted transplantation in children. Germline V gives CDR1 MNHEY, CDR2 SVGAGI. This CDR3 has 16 residues. The ends lost 0 bases at V and 3 bases at J; junction bases unmatched: 8. Comment on this clonotype: Its cognate antigen is unknown.

Regarding the study as a whole: Several hundred graft clones that had expanded were reportedly the source of alpha-beta T cells about two months after transplant.

Unique molecular identifiers were incorporated during preparation of the TCRbeta library. TCRdb reprocessed the PCR reads via MiXCR and lists one record per CDR3 protein. The profile shows hundreds of thousands of distinct CDR3 sequences, 13% of them singletons. The sequencing used PBMCs, mostly from graft donor cells, collected 360 days after TCRalphabeta/CD19-depleted stem cell transplant. The receptor comes from a male patient aged 10 to 17 who had a stem cell transplant for acute myeloid leukemia, so the T cells may come from the graft donor. The J gene is TRBJ2-7, the V gene TRBV6-5, with 7 nucleotides matching TRBD2. CDR3 DNA: TGTGCCAGCAGTTACTCGTTCCTAGCGGCAAACTACGAGCAGTACTTC. Protein product: CASSYSFLAANYEQYF.